This TCR beta chain was retrieved from a study of blood T cells in healthy people across ages. Looked up from germline, CDR1 is SGHTA and CDR2 is FQGNSA. This CDR3 region has 15 residues. Unmatched junction bases numbered 7, after V lost 2 bases and J lost 6 bases. A second PCR, run for roughly 7 to 11 cycles, used a sample-barcoded 5' primer plus a J-beta primer mix. TCRdb independently ran MiXCR on the 5' RACE reads; one entry per CDR3 protein. Here the sample spans 500,000 to 550,000 distinct CDR3 sequences, under 30% being singletons. The sample was also linked to a second study, of T cells of mothers and their children.

The V gene is TRBV7-2, the J gene TRBJ2-7; 10 bases align to TRBD2. Material: blood. The receptor was isolated from a boy younger than 18 in good health. The chain's CDR3 is CASSLTGTSVSEQYF. CDR3 DNA: TGTGCCAGCAGCTTAACCGGGACTAGCGTCTCCGAGCAGTACTTC. The whole variable domain, remainder taken from reference TRBV7-2 and TRBJ2-7, is GAGVSQSPSNKVTEKGKDVELRCDPISGHTALYWYRQSLGQGLEFLIYFQGNSAPDKSGLPSDRFSAERTGGSVSTLTIQRTQQEDSAVYLCASSLTGTSVSEQYFGPGTRLTVT.